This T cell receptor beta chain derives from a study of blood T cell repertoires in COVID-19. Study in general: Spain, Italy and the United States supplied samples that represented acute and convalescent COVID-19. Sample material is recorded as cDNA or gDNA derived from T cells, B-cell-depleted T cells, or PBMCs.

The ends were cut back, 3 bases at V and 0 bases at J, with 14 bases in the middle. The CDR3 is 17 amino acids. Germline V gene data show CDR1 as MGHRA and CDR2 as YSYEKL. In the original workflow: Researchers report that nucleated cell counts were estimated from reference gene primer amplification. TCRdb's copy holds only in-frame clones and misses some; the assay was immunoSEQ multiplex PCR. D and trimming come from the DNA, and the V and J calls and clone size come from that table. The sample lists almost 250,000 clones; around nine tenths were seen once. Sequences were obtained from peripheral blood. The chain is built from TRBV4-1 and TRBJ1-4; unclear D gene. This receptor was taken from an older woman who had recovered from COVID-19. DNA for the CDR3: TGCGCCAGCAGCCATACCCTGTCGACAACAACTAATGAAAAACTGTTTTTT. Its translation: CASSHTLSTTTNEKLFF.